What follows are 29 T cell receptor beta chains derived from one specimen sequenced in a study of shared clonotypes between healthy human individuals (dated by TCRdb to 2020 to 2022). The library was built by means of the immunoSEQ multiplex PCR assay. The table comes from immuneACCESS by way of TCRdb, which keeps in-frame sequences with V and J called. Part of the clones is missing from these tables; in studies checked, under half for an unresolved V gene and the rest for unknown reasons. This sample comprises over a million clones, 95% to 99% of them detected only once. The ten largest clones add up to around 0.45% of the sample. The sequencing sample was made of naive CD4+ T cells sorted from blood. In light of the paper, this sample's cell subset or site label describes: CD45RA+ positively selected. These receptors were obtained from a young man in good health.

The J gene is TRBJ2-5, the V gene TRBV18; D gene unclear. This CDR3 has 14 amino acids. CDR1 and CDR2 from the germline V gene are KGHSH and LQKENI. Between the trimmed V and J ends, which lost 1 base and 1 base, there was a span of 7 bases. The CDR3 region is CASSPLASQETQYF. The CDR3 DNA is TGTGCCAGCTCACCACTCGCCAGCCAAGAGACCCAGTACTTC.

This chain connects TRBV5-1 to TRBJ1-4; tentatively, D is TRBD1 (5 bases). The CDR3 is 15 amino acids. V was shortened by 5 bases and J by 4 bases, with 15 bases between the two germline ends. Germline V gene lookup returns CDR1 SGHRS and CDR2 YFSETQ. Here the CDR3 reads CASSRIGGDNEKLFF. The CDR3 DNA is TGCGCCAGCAGTCGAATCGGGGGGGATAATGAAAAACTGTTTTTT.

The chain is built from TRBV5-1 and TRBJ2-5, with 7 bases that match TRBD2. The length of the CDR3 is 14 residues. Losses at the gene ends were 5 bases for V and 1 base for J; bases not matched to a gene: 5. Germline CDR1 SGHRS, CDR2 YFSETQ. The CDR3 coding sequence is TGCGCCAGCAGGCTTTGGGAGGGCCAAGAGACCCAGTACTTC. It yields the protein CASRLWEGQETQYF. The full variable domain, rest sourced from reference TRBV5-1 and TRBJ2-5, is KAGVTQTPRYLIKTRGQQVTLSCSPISGHRSVSWYQQTPGQGLQFLFEYFSETQRNKGNFPGRFSGRQFSNSRSEMNVSTLELGDSALYLCASRLWEGQETQYFGPGTRLLVL.

This clone was detected once. V usage is TRBV21-1 and J usage is TRBJ1-3. TRBV21-1 is listed as a pseudogene. The length of the CDR3 is 15 residues. The CDR3 loop is CASSKRGAECTTIYF. The CDR3 bases are TGTGCCAGCAGCAAAAGAGGTGCGGAGTGTACCACCATATATTTT.

The chain recombines TRBV14 with TRBJ2-3, with a weak D call TRBD1 (5 bases). The V and J ends lost 4 bases and 7 bases respectively, with 15 bases between them. The length of the CDR3 is 14 residues. Germline CDR1 SGHDN, CDR2 FVKESK. This CDR3 is CASSRTQQANTQYF. CDR3 bases: TGTGCCAGCAGCCGGACGCAACAGGCGAATACGCAGTATTTT.

This CDR3 is CASSLGGQVNPNYGYTF. The CDR3 DNA reads TGTGCCAGCAGCTTAGGGGGACAGGTAAATCCTAACTATGGCTACACCTTC. The rearrangement joins TRBV7-8 to TRBJ1-2, with 8 bases matching TRBD1. CDR3 length: 17 amino acids. V was clipped by 1 base and J by 0 bases; unmatched bases: 7. CDR1 is SGHVS and CDR2 is FQNEAQ in the germline V gene.

With respect to this clone: Other DNA sequences in this specimen translate into the identical CDR3. The CDR3 nucleotides are TGTGCCAGCAGCCCCGGGACAGGGGCAGATACGCAGTATTTT. Translated, it gives CASSPGTGADTQYF. The V and J genes are TRBV5-4 and TRBJ2-3; 10 bases agree with TRBD1. Germline lookup yields CDR1 SGHNT and CDR2 YYREEE (reference sequence). V shed 4 bases and J 4 bases; nucleotides not matched to a gene: 3. The CDR3 runs to 14 residues.

The chain combines TRBV9 with TRBJ2-1; D uncertain. Germline CDR1 reads SGDLS; CDR2 reads YYNGEE. Trimming shortened V by 0 bases and J by 0 bases, and 10 bases separated the two germline ends. The CDR3 has 16 residues. The CDR3 region has the DNA TGTGCCAGCAGCGTAGCCACCCAGATCTCCTACAATGAGCAGTTCTTC. The encoded protein is CASSVATQISYNEQFF.

V usage is TRBV6-6 and J usage is TRBJ1-5, with TRBD1 identical over 7 bases. The ends lost 2 bases at V and 7 bases at J; junction bases unmatched: 11. Germline values: CDR1 MNHNY, CDR2 SVGAGI (reference sequence). The CDR3 loop spans 16 amino acids. The CDR3 here is CASSYPQGNNPQPQHF. The CDR3 DNA follows: TGTGCCAGCAGTTACCCACAGGGGAATAATCCGCAGCCCCAGCATTTT.

The chain has TRBV7-2 and TRBJ2-1; 8 positions agree with TRBD1. The J segment lost 4 bases and the V segment lost 4 bases, leaving 6 bases of the junction unmatched. The CDR3 runs 15 residues. Germline lookup yields CDR1 SGHTA and CDR2 FQGNSA. CDR3 nucleotide sequence: TGTGCCAGCAGCTCCCGGGACAGGCGTTACAATGAGCAGTTCTTC. Encoded protein: CASSSRDRRYNEQFF.

This chain's CDR3 is CASSAGRLPSYEQYF. Written as DNA, the CDR3 is TGTGCCAGCAGCGCGGGACGGTTACCCTCCTACGAGCAGTACTTC. The chain is built from TRBV7-2 and TRBJ2-7; D might be TRBD2 (6 bases). The V and J ends lost 5 bases and 0 bases respectively, with 14 bases between them. The germline V gene has CDR1 SGHTA and CDR2 FQGNSA. This CDR3 has 15 residues.

The chain recombines TRBV6-4 with TRBJ2-7; maybe TRBD2 (5 bases). Germline V CDR1 and CDR2: MRHNA, SNTAGT. The ends were cut back, 3 bases at V and 2 bases at J, with 23 bases in the middle. The CDR3 has 18 amino acids. This CDR3 is CASSERRGSPTFTYEQYF. The CDR3 DNA reads TGTGCCAGCAGTGAAAGAAGAGGGAGCCCCACTTTTACCTACGAGCAGTACTTC.

V and J are TRBV6-6 and TRBJ1-5, with 8 bases aligning to TRBD1. Trimming removed 6 bases from V and 7 bases from J; junction bases left unmatched: 11. Germline loops: CDR1 MNHNY, CDR2 SVGAGI (reference sequence). This CDR3 is 15 amino acids long. The CDR3 region has the DNA TGTGCCAGCAGGCCTCGGACAGGGTTGGGACAGCCCCAGCATTTT. Encoded protein: CASRPRTGLGQPQHF.

This chain uses TRBV15 with TRBJ1-3, with D hard to call. Germline V gives CDR1 LNHNV, CDR2 YYDKDF (reference sequence). This CDR3 has 18 residues. V was clipped by 0 bases and J by 0 bases, with 15 bases between them. CDR3 residues: CATSRDNGLRDSGNTIYF. CDR3 nucleotides: TGTGCCACCAGCAGAGATAATGGACTTAGGGACTCTGGAAACACCATATATTTT.

This chain uses TRBV5-1 with TRBJ2-3; D remains unclear. CDR1 is SGHRS, CDR2 YFSETQ, per germline. CDR3 length: 15 residues. The V end lost 4 bases, the J end lost 0 bases, and 12 bases lay between the germline ends. As DNA, the CDR3 is TGCGCCAGCAGCCCGGACGGATCTAGCACAGATACGCAGTATTTT. Its translation: CASSPDGSSTDTQYF.

This clone was observed a single time. The genes are TRBV2 and TRBJ2-3, with TRBD2 identical over 10 bases. With V trimmed by 2 bases and J by 2 bases, 1 base remained unmatched. The CDR3 runs 15 residues. CDR1 and CDR2 from the germline V gene are SNHLY and FYNNEI. The CDR3 DNA reads TGTGCCAGCAGTGAACTAGCGGGGGCCACAGATACGCAGTATTTT. Encoded protein: CASSELAGATDTQYF.

The rearrangement links TRBV6-1 to TRBJ1-1; D may be TRBD1 (5 bases). Trimming removed 6 bases from V and 0 bases from J, with 14 bases in between. Looked up from germline, CDR1 is MNHNS and CDR2 is SASEGT. The CDR3 has 15 residues. The CDR3 is CASSDPRGVNTEAFF. CDR3 sequence (DNA): TGTGCCAGCAGCGACCCAAGGGGAGTGAACACTGAAGCTTTCTTT.

In this sample, this clone turned up once. The chain recombines TRBV5-4 with TRBJ1-1, with TRBD1 matching over 8 bases. The germline V gene encodes CDR1 SGHNT and CDR2 YYREEE (reference sequence). The CDR3 loop spans 16 amino acids. V lost 5 bases to trimming and J lost 0 bases; unmatched junction nucleotides: 9. CDR3 coding DNA: TGTGCCAGCAGACCTCCTGGACAGGGCGTGAACACTGAAGCTTTCTTT. It specifies CASRPPGQGVNTEAFF.

The chain is built from TRBV27 and TRBJ2-7, with TRBD2 as a possible D gene (5 bases). V shed 4 bases and J shed 2 bases, with 9 bases lying between them. The germline gives CDR1 MNHEY, CDR2 SMNVEV (reference sequence). This CDR3 is 13 amino acids long. CDR3 sequence reads: CASSSGLTYEQYF. CDR3 bases: TGTGCCAGCAGTTCCGGACTGACCTACGAGCAGTACTTC.

The chain links TRBV7-2 to TRBJ2-5; D is unclear. With 5 bases removed from V and 3 bases from J, the gap between germline ends came to 10 bases. CDR3 length: 13 amino acids. Germline assignment: CDR1 SGHTA and CDR2 FQGNSA. The CDR3 DNA sequence: TGTGCCAGCAGCCAAACCCGCGAAGAGACCCAGTACTTC. Amino acid sequence: CASSQTREETQYF.

This clone appeared a single time. The rearrangement links TRBV5-1 to TRBJ2-1, with 15 nucleotides matching TRBD2. CDR3 size: 16 residues. The germline CDR1 and CDR2 sequences are SGHRS and YFSETQ. Trimming at V came to 4 bases and at J to 8 bases, leaving 7 bases not matched to a gene. The CDR3 loop reads CASSAGLAGGWDEQFF. The CDR3 DNA reads as TGCGCCAGCAGCGCGGGACTAGCGGGAGGCTGGGATGAGCAGTTCTTC.

The V and J genes are TRBV4-3 and TRBJ2-5; D is unclear. This CDR3 has 13 amino acids. Trimming shortened V by 0 bases and J by 3 bases, and 5 bases separated the two germline ends. CDR1 is LGHNA and CDR2 is YSLEER in the germline V gene. The CDR3 nucleotides are TGCGCCAGCAGCCAAGACGTAAAAGAGACCCAGTACTTC. Translating gives CASSQDVKETQYF.

The chain uses TRBV4-3 and TRBJ2-1; TRBD1 aligns across 8 bases. Germline V gives CDR1 LGHNA, CDR2 YSLEER. The J segment lost 6 bases and the V segment lost 2 bases, leaving 6 bases of the junction unmatched. This CDR3 region has 15 residues. This CDR3 reads CASSQNRGIVNEQFF. CDR3 DNA sequence: TGCGCCAGCAGCCAAAACAGGGGGATTGTCAATGAGCAGTTCTTC.

The chain carries TRBV5-1 and TRBJ2-2; D tentatively reads TRBD1 or TRBD2 (5 bases each). V was pared by 5 bases and J by 0 bases, with 14 bases between. The CDR3 spans 16 residues. Looked up from germline, CDR1 is SGHRS and CDR2 is YFSETQ. The CDR3 region is CASSVRDGPNTGELFF. DNA for the CDR3: TGCGCCAGCAGTGTCCGGGACGGCCCGAACACCGGGGAGCTGTTTTTT.

J is TRBJ2-1 and V is TRBV9, with 11 bases that match TRBD2. CDR1 SGDLS and CDR2 YYNGEE come from the germline V gene. Unmatched junction bases numbered 8, after V lost 2 bases and J lost 4 bases. The CDR3 has 17 residues. As DNA, the CDR3 is TGTGCCAGCAGCGTGGGGGGACTAGCGGTAACGTACAATGAGCAGTTCTTC. Translated, it gives CASSVGGLAVTYNEQFF.

This sequence joins TRBV27 and TRBJ2-1; 12 bases match TRBD2. V lost 8 bases to trimming and J lost 7 bases; unmatched junction nucleotides: 12. The V gene's germline CDR1 is MNHEY and CDR2 SMNVEV (reference sequence). The CDR3 sequence is 16 residues long. Written as DNA, the CDR3 is TGTGCCAGCGGCCCGTTCGGACTAGCGGGAAGAAATGAGCAGTTCTTC. Its translation: CASGPFGLAGRNEQFF.

The sample holds one count of this clone. The V gene is TRBV7-2, the J gene TRBJ2-1; TRBD2 aligns across 9 bases. The V segment lost 5 bases and the J segment 10 bases; nucleotides outside the gene matches: 9. The CDR3 spans 14 residues. Per germline, CDR1 SGHTA and CDR2 FQGNSA. DNA of the CDR3: TGTGCCAGCAGCCGGACTAGCGTTGGATACGAGCAGTTCTTC. It codes for CASSRTSVGYEQFF. The full variable domain, completed using reference TRBV7-2 and TRBJ2-1, is GAGVSQSPSNKVTEKGKDVELRCDPISGHTALYWYRQSLGQGLEFLIYFQGNSAPDKSGLPSDRFSAERTGGSVSTLTIQRTQQEDSAVYLCASSRTSVGYEQFFGPGTRLTVL.

J is TRBJ2-7 and V is TRBV2; D gene unclear. This CDR3 has 13 amino acids. V was cut by 2 bases and J by 6 bases, with 11 bases left in between. Germline-derived CDR1 and CDR2 are SNHLY and FYNNEI. The CDR3 DNA reads as TGTGCCAGCAGTGAACAGCTAGGTGGCGAGCAGTACTTC. The encoded protein is CASSEQLGGEQYF.

The chain uses TRBV15 and TRBJ2-5; 9 bases align to TRBD1. V lost 3 bases to trimming and J lost 5 bases; unmatched junction nucleotides: 7. The CDR3 extends over 15 amino acids. The germline V gene has CDR1 LNHNV and CDR2 YYDKDF (reference sequence). CDR3 region: CATSRGTGRSETQYF. The CDR3 DNA sequence: TGTGCCACCAGCAGGGGGACAGGGAGGTCGGAGACCCAGTACTTC.